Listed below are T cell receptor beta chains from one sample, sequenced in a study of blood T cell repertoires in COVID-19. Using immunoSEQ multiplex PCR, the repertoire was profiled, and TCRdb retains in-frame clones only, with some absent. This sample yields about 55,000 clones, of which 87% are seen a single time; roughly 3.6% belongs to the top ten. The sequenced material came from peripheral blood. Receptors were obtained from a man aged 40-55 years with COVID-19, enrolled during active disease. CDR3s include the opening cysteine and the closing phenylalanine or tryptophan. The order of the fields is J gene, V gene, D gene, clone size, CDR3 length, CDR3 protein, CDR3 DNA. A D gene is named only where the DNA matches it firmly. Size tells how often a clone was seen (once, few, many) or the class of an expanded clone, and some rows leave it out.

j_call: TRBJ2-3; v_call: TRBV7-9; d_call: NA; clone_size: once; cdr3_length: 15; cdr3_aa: CASSLGGTSTDTQYF; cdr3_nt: TGTGCCAGCAGCTTAGGGGGCACAAGCACAGATACGCAGTATTTT
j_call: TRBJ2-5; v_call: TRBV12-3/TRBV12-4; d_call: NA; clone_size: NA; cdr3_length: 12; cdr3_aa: CASSNRRETQYF; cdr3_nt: TGTGCCAGCAGTAATAGGCGGGAGACCCAGTACTTC
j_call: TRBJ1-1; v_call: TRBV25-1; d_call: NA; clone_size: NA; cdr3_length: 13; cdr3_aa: CASSEYGGSGAFF; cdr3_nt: TGTGCCAGCAGTGAATATGGGGGGTCAGGAGCTTTCTTT
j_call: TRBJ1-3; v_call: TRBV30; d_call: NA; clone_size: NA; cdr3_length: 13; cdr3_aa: CAWSGSSGNTIYF; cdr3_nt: TGTGCCTGGAGTGGTAGCTCTGGAAACACCATATATTTT
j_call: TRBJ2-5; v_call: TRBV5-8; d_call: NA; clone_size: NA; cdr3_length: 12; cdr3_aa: CASSYQMETQYF; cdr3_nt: TGTGCCAGCAGCTATCAGATGGAGACCCAGTACTTC
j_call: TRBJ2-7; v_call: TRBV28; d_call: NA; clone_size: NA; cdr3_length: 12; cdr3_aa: CASSFTGHEQYF; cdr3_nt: TGTGCCAGCAGTTTTACAGGGCACGAGCAGTACTTC
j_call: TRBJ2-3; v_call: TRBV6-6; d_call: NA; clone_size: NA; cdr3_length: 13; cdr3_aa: CASSRPPTDTQYF; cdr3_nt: TGTGCCAGTAGCCGGCCCCCGACAGATACGCAGTATTTT
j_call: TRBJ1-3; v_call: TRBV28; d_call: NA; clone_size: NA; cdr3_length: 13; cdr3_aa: CASSLWAGNTIYF; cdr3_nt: TGTGCCAGCAGTTTATGGGCAGGAAACACCATATATTTT
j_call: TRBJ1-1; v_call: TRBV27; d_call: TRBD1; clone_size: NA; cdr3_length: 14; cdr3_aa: CASSAWTGGTEAFF; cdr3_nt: TGTGCCAGCAGTGCATGGACAGGGGGCACTGAAGCTTTCTTT
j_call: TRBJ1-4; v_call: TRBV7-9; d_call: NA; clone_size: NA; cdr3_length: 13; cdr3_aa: CASSSSRDEKLFF; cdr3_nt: TGTGCCAGCAGCTCATCTCGGGATGAAAAACTGTTTTTT
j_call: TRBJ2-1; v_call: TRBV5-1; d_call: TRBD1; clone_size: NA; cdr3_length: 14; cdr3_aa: CASSLTYRGLPGFF; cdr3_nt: TGCGCCAGCAGCTTGACCTACAGGGGCCTCCCAGGGTTCTTC
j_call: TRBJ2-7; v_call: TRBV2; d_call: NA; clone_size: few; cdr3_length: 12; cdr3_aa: CASSSSSYEQYF; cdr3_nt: TGTGCCAGCAGCTCCAGCTCCTACGAGCAGTACTTC
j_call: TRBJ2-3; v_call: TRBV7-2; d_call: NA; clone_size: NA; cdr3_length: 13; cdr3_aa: CASSLARGDTQYF; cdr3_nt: TGTGCCAGCAGCTTAGCGCGTGGAGATACGCAGTATTTT
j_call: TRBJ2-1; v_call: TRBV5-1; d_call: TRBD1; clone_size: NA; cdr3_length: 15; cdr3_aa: CASSLGQGSYNEQFF; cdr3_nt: TGCGCCAGCAGCTTGGGACAGGGCTCCTACAATGAGCAGTTCTTC
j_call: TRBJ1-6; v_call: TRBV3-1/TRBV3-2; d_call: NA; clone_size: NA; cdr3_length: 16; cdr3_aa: CASSQEGGAYNSPLHF; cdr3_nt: TGTGCCAGCAGCCAAGAGGGGGGTGCCTATAATTCACCCCTCCACTTT
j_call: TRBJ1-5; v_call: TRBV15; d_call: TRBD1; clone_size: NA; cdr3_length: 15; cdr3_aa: CATSYDRDGNQPQHF; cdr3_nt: TGTGCCACCAGCTACGACAGGGACGGCAATCAGCCCCAGCATTTT
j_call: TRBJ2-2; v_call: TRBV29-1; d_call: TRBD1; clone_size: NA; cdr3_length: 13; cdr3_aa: CSAQGQVAGELFF; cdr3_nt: TGCAGCGCTCAGGGACAGGTGGCGGGGGAGCTGTTTTTT
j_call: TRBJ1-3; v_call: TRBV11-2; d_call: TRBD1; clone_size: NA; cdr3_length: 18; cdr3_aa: CASSRLGTGKGNGNTIYF; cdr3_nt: TGTGCCAGCAGCCGGCTGGGGACAGGGAAAGGGAACGGAAACACCATATATTTT
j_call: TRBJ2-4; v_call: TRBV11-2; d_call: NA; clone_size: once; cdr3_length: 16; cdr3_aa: CASSGEVFSAKNIQYF; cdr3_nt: TGTGCCAGCAGCGGTGAGGTTTTTTCAGCCAAAAACATTCAGTACTTC
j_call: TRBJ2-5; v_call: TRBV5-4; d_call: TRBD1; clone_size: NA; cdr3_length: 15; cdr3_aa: CASSTRQGFQETQYF; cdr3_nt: TGTGCCAGCAGCACGCGACAGGGGTTCCAAGAGACCCAGTACTTC